The rows below give T cell receptor beta chains drawn from one sample of a study of T-cell memory formation after mild COVID-19. TCRdb re-analysed the 5' RACE reads in MiXCR, keeping a single row per CDR3 protein. The sample includes 450,000 to 700,000 distinct CDR3 sequences, over 15% of them seen just once. The source material was PBMCs or a T cell subset sorted from them (not recorded which). These receptors were taken from an adult woman who had mild COVID-19 (a few samples of this study predate the infection). Cell type and time point are not known. Each CDR3 is given with its conserved first and last residue. The order of the fields is V gene, J gene, clone size, D gene, CDR3 protein, CDR3 DNA. D genes are given only for firm matches. Clone size appears in some rows only: once, few, many, or a class for an expanded clone.

TRBV7-9	TRBJ2-7	few	.	CASSRPTGTEQYF	TGTGCCAGCAGCCGTCCCACAGGTACCGAGCAGTACTTC
TRBV7-8	TRBJ1-5	.	.	CASSDGSNQPQHF	TGTGCCAGCAGCGACGGCAGCAATCAGCCCCAGCATTTT
TRBV5-1	TRBJ2-3	few	.	CASGTDGDTQYF	TGCGCCAGCGGGACTGACGGAGATACGCAGTATTTT
TRBV9	TRBJ2-5	.	TRBD2	CASSVEGGLQETQYF	TGTGCCAGCAGCGTAGAGGGAGGGCTCCAAGAGACCCAGTACTTC
TRBV10-3	TRBJ2-1	.	TRBD1	CAISDPERQGSNEQFF	TGTGCCATCAGTGATCCCGAGCGACAGGGGAGCAATGAGCAGTTCTTC
TRBV15	TRBJ2-3	few	.	CATSRGTTDTQYF	TGTGCCACCAGCAGAGGGACAACGGATACGCAGTATTTT
TRBV18	TRBJ2-1	few	TRBD2	CASSPLQRGDNEQFF	TGTGCCAGCTCACCACTCCAGCGGGGTGACAATGAGCAGTTCTTC
TRBV7-6	TRBJ1-5	many	.	CASSRDINQPQHF	TGTGCCAGCAGCCGGGACATTAATCAGCCCCAGCATTTT
TRBV12-3/TRBV12-4	TRBJ1-1	.	.	CASSRPPLNTEAFF	TGTGCCAGCAGCCGGCCACCACTGAACACTGAAGCTTTCTTT
TRBV7-9	TRBJ2-7	.	.	CASGTTLSYEQYF	TGTGCCAGCGGGACGACACTTTCCTACGAGCAGTACTTC
TRBV5-1	TRBJ2-7	few	.	CASRDSYLYEQYF	TGCGCCAGCCGGGACTCCTACCTCTACGAGCAGTACTTC
TRBV20-1	TRBJ1-2	.	.	CSASGAADYGYTF	TGCAGTGCCAGCGGTGCAGCTGACTATGGCTACACCTTC
TRBV29-1	TRBJ1-5	few	.	CSVENGGNQPQHF	TGCAGCGTTGAAAATGGGGGCAATCAGCCCCAGCATTTT
TRBV5-1	TRBJ2-7	.	TRBD2	CASTPVAGGYEQYF	TGCGCCAGCACTCCAGTAGCGGGGGGCTACGAGCAGTACTTC
TRBV19	TRBJ2-5	.	TRBD2	CASSRLTSGGVETQYF	TGTGCCAGTAGCCGGCTGACTAGCGGGGGAGTCGAGACCCAGTACTTC
TRBV20-1	TRBJ2-7	.	TRBD2	CSARDTSAYEQYF	TGCAGTGCTAGAGATACTAGCGCCTACGAGCAGTACTTC
TRBV4-2	TRBJ1-6	once	.	CASSRSSGQISSPLHF	TGTGCCAGCAGCCGAAGTTCGGGACAAATCTCTTCACCCCTCCACTTT
TRBV9	TRBJ1-2	.	.	CASSVVGTYGYTF	TGTGCCAGCAGCGTAGTAGGGACGTATGGCTACACCTTC
TRBV5-1	TRBJ2-5	.	TRBD2	CASSPPRLAMEETQYF	TGCGCCAGCAGCCCCCCCAGACTAGCGATGGAAGAGACCCAGTACTTC
TRBV7-3	TRBJ2-6	.	.	CASSLLGGSGANVLTF	TGTGCCAGCAGCTTATTAGGGGGCTCTGGGGCCAACGTCCTGACTTTC
TRBV7-9	TRBJ2-7	few	.	CASTPMAEGWGEQYF	TGTGCCAGCACCCCGATGGCAGAAGGGTGGGGAGAGCAGTACTTC
TRBV27	TRBJ1-2	few	.	CASREPGTSYGYTF	TGTGCCAGCAGGGAACCAGGGACGTCCTATGGCTACACCTTC
TRBV18	TRBJ2-7	many	.	CASSPGLSYEQYF	TGTGCCAGTAGTCCAGGGTTGTCCTACGAGCAGTACTTC
TRBV7-6	TRBJ2-3	many	.	CASSYRGSTDTQYF	TGTGCCAGCAGCTATAGAGGCTCCACAGATACGCAGTATTTT
TRBV12-3/TRBV12-4	TRBJ1-1	many	.	CASSITPVNTEAFF	TGTGCCAGCAGTATTACACCGGTGAACACTGAAGCTTTCTTT
TRBV13	TRBJ2-2	.	.	CASSLGRTVLTGELFF	TGTGCCAGCAGCTTAGGCCGGACAGTTCTAACCGGGGAGCTGTTTTTT
TRBV27	TRBJ2-7	.	.	CASSLSGPSEQYF	TGTGCCAGCAGCCTTTCAGGGCCCTCCGAGCAGTACTTC
TRBV9	TRBJ2-3	.	.	CASSAETGWSDTQYF	TGTGCCAGCAGCGCGGAAACAGGGTGGTCAGATACGCAGTATTTT
TRBV14	TRBJ2-1	.	.	CASSQDWSPAMGSQFF	TGTGCCAGCAGCCAAGACTGGTCCCCAGCTATGGGCAGTCAGTTCTTC
TRBV2	TRBJ2-1	.	TRBD2	CASRDRDYHNEQFF	TGTGCCAGCAGGGACCGGGACTACCACAATGAGCAGTTCTTC
TRBV5-1	TRBJ2-7	many	.	CASSLSSSGQRSSYEQYF	TGCGCCAGCAGCTTGTCTTCGAGTGGACAGCGAAGTTCCTACGAGCAGTACTTC
TRBV5-1	TRBJ2-7	once	.	CASSLEGGWREQYF	TGCGCCAGCAGCTTGGAGGGGGGTTGGAGGGAGCAGTACTTC
TRBV4-1	TRBJ2-1	.	TRBD1	CASSLGQGISYNEQFF	TGCGCCAGCAGCTTAGGACAGGGGATCTCCTACAATGAGCAGTTCTTC
TRBV29-1	TRBJ1-2	.	.	CSVTGTSYGYTF	TGCAGCGTCACCGGGACGAGTTATGGCTACACCTTC
TRBV20-1	TRBJ1-2	.	.	CSAIIADNYYGYTF	TGCAGTGCTATAATCGCCGATAACTACTATGGCTACACCTTC
TRBV12-3/TRBV12-4	TRBJ1-5	.	.	CASSRIGVRSNQPQHF	TGTGCCAGCAGCCGGATAGGGGTCCGTAGCAATCAGCCCCAGCATTTT
TRBV15	TRBJ2-2	.	.	CATSRDRAGWVTGELFF	TGTGCCACCAGCAGAGATAGGGCCGGTTGGGTCACCGGGGAGCTGTTTTTT
TRBV25-1	TRBJ2-7	few	.	CASSARGNEQYF	TGTGCCAGCAGTGCCAGGGGTAACGAGCAGTACTTC
TRBV7-2	TRBJ2-3	few	TRBD2	CASSFRTSGITDTQYF	TGTGCCAGCAGCTTCCGGACTAGCGGGATCACAGATACGCAGTATTTT